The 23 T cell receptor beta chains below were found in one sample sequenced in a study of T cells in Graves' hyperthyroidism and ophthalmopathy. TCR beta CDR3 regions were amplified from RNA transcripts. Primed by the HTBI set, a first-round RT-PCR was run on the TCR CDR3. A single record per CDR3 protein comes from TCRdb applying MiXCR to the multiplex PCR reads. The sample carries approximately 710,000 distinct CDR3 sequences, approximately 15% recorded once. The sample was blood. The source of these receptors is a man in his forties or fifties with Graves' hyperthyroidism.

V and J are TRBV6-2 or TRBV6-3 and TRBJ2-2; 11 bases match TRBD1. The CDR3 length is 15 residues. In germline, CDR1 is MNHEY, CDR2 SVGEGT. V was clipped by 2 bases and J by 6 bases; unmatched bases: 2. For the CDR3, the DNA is TGTGCCAGCAGTTACGGGGGACAGGGGGCCGGGGAGCTGTTTTTT. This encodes CASSYGGQGAGELFF.

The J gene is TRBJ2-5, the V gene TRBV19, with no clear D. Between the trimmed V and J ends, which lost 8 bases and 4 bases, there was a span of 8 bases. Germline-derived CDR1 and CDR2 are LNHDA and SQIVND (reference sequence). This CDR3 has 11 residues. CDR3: CASGPVETQYF. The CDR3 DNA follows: TGTGCCAGTGGTCCGGTAGAGACCCAGTACTTC.

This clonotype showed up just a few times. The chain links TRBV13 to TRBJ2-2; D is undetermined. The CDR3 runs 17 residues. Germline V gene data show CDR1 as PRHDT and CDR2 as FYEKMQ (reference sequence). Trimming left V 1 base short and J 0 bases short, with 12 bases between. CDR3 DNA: TGTGCCAGCAGCTTAGTCCCAGTTCCATCGAACACCGGGGAGCTGTTTTTT. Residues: CASSLVPVPSNTGELFF.

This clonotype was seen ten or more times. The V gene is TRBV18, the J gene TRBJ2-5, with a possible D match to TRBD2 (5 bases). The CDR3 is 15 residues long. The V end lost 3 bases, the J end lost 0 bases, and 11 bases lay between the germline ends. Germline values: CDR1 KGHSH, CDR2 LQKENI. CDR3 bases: TGTGCCAGCTCACCGGGAGACTGGTACCAAGAGACCCAGTACTTC. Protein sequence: CASSPGDWYQETQYF.

The CDR3 nucleotides read TGTGCCAGCAGTTACGGCAGAGTAGGAGGTTTTTACGAGCAGTACTTC. Protein product: CASSYGRVGGFYEQYF. The rearrangement uses TRBV6-5 and TRBJ2-7; D is perhaps TRBD2 (5 bases). The CDR3 sequence is 16 residues long. Germline lookup yields CDR1 MNHEY and CDR2 SVGAGI. Trimming stripped 2 bases from V and 4 bases from J, with 18 bases between.

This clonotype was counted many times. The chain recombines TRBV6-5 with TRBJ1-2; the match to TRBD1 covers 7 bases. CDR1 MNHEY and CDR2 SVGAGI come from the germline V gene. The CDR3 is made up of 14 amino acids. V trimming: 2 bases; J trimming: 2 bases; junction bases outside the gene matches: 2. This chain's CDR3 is CASSYKGANYGYTF. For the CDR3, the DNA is TGTGCCAGCAGTTACAAGGGGGCGAACTATGGCTACACCTTC.

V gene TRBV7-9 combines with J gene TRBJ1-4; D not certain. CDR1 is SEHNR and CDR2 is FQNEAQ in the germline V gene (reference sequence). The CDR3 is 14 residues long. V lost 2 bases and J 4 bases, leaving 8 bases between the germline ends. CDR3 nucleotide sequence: TGTGCCAGCAGCTTATGGTCGAGTAATGAAAAACTGTTTTTT. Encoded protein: CASSLWSSNEKLFF.

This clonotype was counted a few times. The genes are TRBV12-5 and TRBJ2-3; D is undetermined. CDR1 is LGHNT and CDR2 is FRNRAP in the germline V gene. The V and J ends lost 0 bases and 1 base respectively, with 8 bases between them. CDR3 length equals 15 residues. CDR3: CASGLVLGGTDTQYF. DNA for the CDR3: TGTGCTAGTGGTTTGGTCCTCGGAGGCACAGATACGCAGTATTTT.

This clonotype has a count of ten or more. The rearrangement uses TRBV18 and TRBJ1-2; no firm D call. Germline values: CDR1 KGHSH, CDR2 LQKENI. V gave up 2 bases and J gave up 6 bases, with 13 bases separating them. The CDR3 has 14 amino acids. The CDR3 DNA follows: TGTGCCAGCTCACCAAGTCTCACGTCAGATGGCTACACCTTC. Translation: CASSPSLTSDGYTF.

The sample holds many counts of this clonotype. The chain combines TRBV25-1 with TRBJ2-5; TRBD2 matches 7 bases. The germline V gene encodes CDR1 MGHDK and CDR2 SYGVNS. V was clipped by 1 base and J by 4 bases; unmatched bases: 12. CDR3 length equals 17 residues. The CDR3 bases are TGTGCCAGCAGTGAATCGGGAGGAGGGATGGGTCGAGAGACCCAGTACTTC. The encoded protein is CASSESGGGMGRETQYF.

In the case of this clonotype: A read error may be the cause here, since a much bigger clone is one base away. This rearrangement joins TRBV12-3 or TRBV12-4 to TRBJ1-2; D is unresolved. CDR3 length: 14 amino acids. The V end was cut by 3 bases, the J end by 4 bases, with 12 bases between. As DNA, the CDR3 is TGTGCCAGCAGTTTCGGTGTTTTTAGCTATGGCTACACCTTC. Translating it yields CASSFGVFSYGYTF.

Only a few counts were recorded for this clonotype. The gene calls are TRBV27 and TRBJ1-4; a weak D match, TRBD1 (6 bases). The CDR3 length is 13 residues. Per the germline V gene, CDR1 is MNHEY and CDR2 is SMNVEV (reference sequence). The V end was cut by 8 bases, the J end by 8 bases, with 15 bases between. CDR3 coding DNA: TGTGCCAGCGGAGGGGGAAGGAGGGAAAAACTGTTTTTT. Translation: CASGGGRREKLFF.

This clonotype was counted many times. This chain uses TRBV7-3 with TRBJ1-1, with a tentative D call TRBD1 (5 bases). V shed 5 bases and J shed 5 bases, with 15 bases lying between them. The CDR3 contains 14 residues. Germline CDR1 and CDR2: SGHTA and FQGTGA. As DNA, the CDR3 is TGTGCCAGCAGCCCCTCGACTGGGGGAACTGAAGCTTTCTTT. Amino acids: CASSPSTGGTEAFF.

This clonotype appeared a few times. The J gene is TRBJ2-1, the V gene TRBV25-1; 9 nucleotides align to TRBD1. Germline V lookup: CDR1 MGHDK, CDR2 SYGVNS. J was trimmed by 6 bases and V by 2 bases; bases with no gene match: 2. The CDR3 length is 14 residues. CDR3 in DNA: TGTGCCAGCAGTGAACTGGGACAGGGCAATGAGCAGTTCTTC. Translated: CASSELGQGNEQFF. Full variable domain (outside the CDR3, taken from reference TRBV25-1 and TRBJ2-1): EADIYQTPRYLVIGTGKKITLECSQTMGHDKMYWYQQDPGMELHLIHYSYGVNSTEKGDLSSESTVSRIRTEHFPLTLESARPSHTSQYLCASSELGQGNEQFFGPGTRLTVL.

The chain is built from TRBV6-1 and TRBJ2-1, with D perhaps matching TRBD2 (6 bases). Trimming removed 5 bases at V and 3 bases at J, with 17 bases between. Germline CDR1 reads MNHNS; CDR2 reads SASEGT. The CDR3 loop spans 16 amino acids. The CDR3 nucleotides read TGTGCCAGCAGTCTTGCTTCCGGGACTTACTACAATGAGCAGTTCTTC. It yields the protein CASSLASGTYYNEQFF.

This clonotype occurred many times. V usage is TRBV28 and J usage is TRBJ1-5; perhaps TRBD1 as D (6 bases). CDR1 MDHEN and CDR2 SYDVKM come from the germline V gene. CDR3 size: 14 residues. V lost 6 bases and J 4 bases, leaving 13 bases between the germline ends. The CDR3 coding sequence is TGTGCCAGCAGCCCGGGAAGGGGGAATCAGCCCCAGCATTTT. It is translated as CASSPGRGNQPQHF.

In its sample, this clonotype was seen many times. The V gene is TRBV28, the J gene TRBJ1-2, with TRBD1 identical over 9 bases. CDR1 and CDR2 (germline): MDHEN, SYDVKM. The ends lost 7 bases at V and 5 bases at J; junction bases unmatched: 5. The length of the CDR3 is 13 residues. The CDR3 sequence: CASTWDRDYGYTF. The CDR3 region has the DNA TGTGCCAGCACGTGGGACAGGGATTATGGCTACACCTTC.

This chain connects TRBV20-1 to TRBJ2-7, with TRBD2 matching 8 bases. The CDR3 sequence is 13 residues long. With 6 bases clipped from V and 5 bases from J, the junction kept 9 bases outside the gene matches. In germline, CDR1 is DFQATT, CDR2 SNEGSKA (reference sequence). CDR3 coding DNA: TGCAGTGCCGAAAGAAAGGGACTAGACGAGCAGTACTTC. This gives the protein CSAERKGLDEQYF.

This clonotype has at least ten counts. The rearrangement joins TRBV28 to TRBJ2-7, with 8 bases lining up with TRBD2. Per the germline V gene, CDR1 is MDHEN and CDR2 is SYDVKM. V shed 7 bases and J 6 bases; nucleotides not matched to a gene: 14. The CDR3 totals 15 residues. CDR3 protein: CASTPRASGQVEQYF. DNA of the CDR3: TGTGCCAGCACCCCGCGTGCTAGCGGGCAGGTCGAGCAGTACTTC.

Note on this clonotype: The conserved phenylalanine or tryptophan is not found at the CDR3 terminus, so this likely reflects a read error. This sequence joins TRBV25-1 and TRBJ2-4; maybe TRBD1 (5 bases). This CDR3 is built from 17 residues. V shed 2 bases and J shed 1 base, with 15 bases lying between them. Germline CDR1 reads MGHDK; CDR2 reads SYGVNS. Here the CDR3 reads CASSEMGRVGAKNIQYY. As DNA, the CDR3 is TGTGCCAGCAGTGAAATGGGCAGGGTTGGGGCCAAAAACATTCAGTACTAC.

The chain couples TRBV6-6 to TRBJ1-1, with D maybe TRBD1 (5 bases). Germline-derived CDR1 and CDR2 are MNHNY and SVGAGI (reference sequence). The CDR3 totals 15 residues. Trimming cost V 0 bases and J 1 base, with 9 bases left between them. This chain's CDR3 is CASSYSAGPNTEAFF. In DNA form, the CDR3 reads TGTGCCAGCAGTTACTCGGCAGGGCCGAACACTGAAGCTTTCTTT.

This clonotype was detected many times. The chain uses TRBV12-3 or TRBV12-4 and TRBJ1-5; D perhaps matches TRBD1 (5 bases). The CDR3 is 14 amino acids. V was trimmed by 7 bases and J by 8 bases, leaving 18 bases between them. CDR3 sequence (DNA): TGTGCCAGCAAGAAACTGGGACCGTTGGAGCCCCAGCATTTT. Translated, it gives CASKKLGPLEPQHF.

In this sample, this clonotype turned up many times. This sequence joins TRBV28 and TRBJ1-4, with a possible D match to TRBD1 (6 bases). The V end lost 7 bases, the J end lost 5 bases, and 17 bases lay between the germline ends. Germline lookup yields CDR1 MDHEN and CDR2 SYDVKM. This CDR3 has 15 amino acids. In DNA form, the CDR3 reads TGTGCCAGCACCGCGGGGGGGGCCCTAAATGAAAAACTGTTTTTT. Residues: CASTAGGALNEKLFF.